This T cell receptor (beta chain) appears in the sequencing data of a study of CD8 T cells in Susac syndrome. Random-hexamer reverse transcription was applied to roughly 0.5 to 1 ug RNA. Amplification of TCR beta CDR3 spanned 54 Vbeta and 13 Jbeta via immunoSEQ multiplex PCR. MiXCR, run by TCRdb on the immunoSEQ multiplex PCR reads, gives a single entry per CDR3 protein. The data hold some 300,000 distinct CDR3 sequences, with around 83% observed a single time. CD8+ and CD4+ blood T cells underwent TCR beta sequencing. Stable or active relapsing-remitting multiple sclerosis, untreated and meeting revised McDonald criteria, defined the controls. Germline V gene sequence: CDR1 SQVTM, CDR2 ANQGSEA. V was pared by 0 bases and J by 2 bases, with 8 bases between. CDR3 length equals 13 residues.

Sample: CD8+ T cells from PBMCs. The chain joins TRBV29-1 to TRBJ2-7; D uncertain. The clonotype comes from a human donor with multiple sclerosis. The CDR3 DNA reads as TGCAGCGTTGAAGATCCACAGACCTACGAGCAGTACTTC. Its protein product is CSVEDPQTYEQYF.